A selection of T cell receptor beta chains follows, all from one sample in a study of T-cell memory formation after mild COVID-19. TCRdb redid the calling of the 5' RACE reads with MiXCR, one entry per CDR3 protein. The sample holds a few hundred thousand distinct CDR3 sequences; approximately 7.6% are singletons and the top ten take under 25%. Specimen: PBMCs or a T cell subset sorted from them (not recorded which). The receptors shown here come from a man in his late teens or twenties who had mild COVID-19 (a few samples of this study predate the infection). Cell type and time point are not known. Both conserved end residues are part of each CDR3.

v_gene	j_gene	CDR3aa
TRBV7-9	TRBJ2-7	CASSWDRSYPYEQYF
TRBV28	TRBJ1-2	CASSFLEGQHNYGYTF
TRBV5-1	TRBJ2-3	CASSEGRDRATDTQYF
TRBV4-1	TRBJ1-2	CASSQDRGHFVNYGYTF
TRBV2	TRBJ2-5	CAGGTSGETQYF
TRBV7-3	TRBJ2-1	CASSPDGNNEQFF
TRBV5-1	TRBJ2-1	CASSHTGGPYNEQFF
TRBV9	TRBJ2-6	CASSVLGGGGANVLTF
TRBV20-1	TRBJ2-2	CSARGSLAGENTGELFF
TRBV11-2	TRBJ1-4	CASSLDGNEKLFF
TRBV29-1	TRBJ1-2	CSVVGGQGGRGYTF
TRBV29-1	TRBJ1-2	CSVGSPGAAGYTF
TRBV20-1	TRBJ2-3	CSAEAGVKYTQYF
TRBV7-7	TRBJ2-5	CASSLDRQGGETQYF
TRBV4-3	TRBJ2-7	CASSQEWGKGTYEQYF
TRBV7-9	TRBJ2-3	CASRFSTLAGSTDTQYF
TRBV5-6	TRBJ2-3	CASSLRGYDTDTQYF
TRBV20-1	TRBJ2-5	CSARDRTSGRETQYF
TRBV6-1	TRBJ2-3	CASSGTSVITQYF
TRBV7-9	TRBJ1-4	CASSFSRAGSEKLFF
TRBV4-2	TRBJ2-3	CASSQDQGFNRDTQYF
TRBV12-3/TRBV12-4	TRBJ2-1	CASSSPDRGSYNEQFF
TRBV7-3	TRBJ2-3	CASSLYPSGGTDTQYF
TRBV7-3	TRBJ2-3	CASSRNGQGIDTQYF
TRBV5-4	TRBJ2-5	CASSLTTGTRQETQYF
TRBV7-2	TRBJ2-4	CASSPIARNIQYF
TRBV5-1	TRBJ2-3	CASSLLSRNTDTQYF
TRBV5-1	TRBJ1-4	CASSWGHGRDGEKLFF
TRBV5-1	TRBJ2-3	CASSLRTGEADTQYF
TRBV6-5	TRBJ1-1	CASSQLSGTENTEAFF
TRBV7-2	TRBJ2-5	CASSSRGVAFGGTQYF
TRBV18	TRBJ2-7	CASSATSGGKYEQYF
TRBV5-1	TRBJ1-6	CASSFGVSPLHF
TRBV6-6	TRBJ1-3	CASSSEDRPTRF
TRBV11-2	TRBJ2-3	CASRTVGGTQYF
TRBV5-1	TRBJ1-2	CASSFLGLNYGYTF
TRBV12-3/TRBV12-4	TRBJ2-7	CASSFRQGPYEQYF
TRBV12-3/TRBV12-4	TRBJ2-3	CASSLFRTLATQYF
TRBV11-2	TRBJ2-5	CASSINQETQYF
TRBV5-6	TRBJ1-2	CASSLVLNYGYTF
TRBV5-1	TRBJ2-6	CASSPIQGRTGANVLTF
TRBV7-9	TRBJ2-3	CASSFSSSTDTQYF
TRBV5-1	TRBJ1-1	CASSFPDTEAFF
TRBV19	TRBJ1-5	CASKWANNQPQHF
TRBV3-1	TRBJ2-5	CASSHRTRAGLKTQYF
TRBV5-1	TRBJ1-5	CASSLEGQTQQPQHF
TRBV28	TRBJ2-1	CASTRGQGYNEQFF
TRBV4-3	TRBJ2-1	CASSQMGRAPADEQFF
TRBV4-3	TRBJ2-1	CASSQDPLAGGNEQFF
TRBV12-3/TRBV12-4	TRBJ1-3	CASRRTGGNTIYF
TRBV9	TRBJ1-2	CASSALYTNYGYTF
TRBV29-1	TRBJ2-5	CSVLGERETQYF